Below are 5 T cell receptor beta chains sequenced from a single sample in a study of T cells in AML relapse after transplant (dated by TCRdb to the late 2010s). The library relied on PCR. TCRdb records Illumina MiSeq as the sequencer. TCR alpha and beta chains were amplified from RNA with a modified RACE PCR protocol rather than multiplex PCR. TCRdb took the public reads, trimmed them with fastp at Q25, ran MiXCR for clone calling and kept in-frame beta chains. A single entry per CDR3 protein holds the most common genes and DNA from its merged rows. The sample table shows 3,000 to 4,500 distinct CDR3 sequences, and around a tenth are seen once. Clones ranked in the top ten supply around 32% of the sample. Source: bone marrow, either the whole sample or a sorted T cell fraction (not recorded which), taken in complete remission. Receptors were obtained from a human donor who had a stem cell transplant for acute myeloid leukemia. Following a transplant, some T lymphocytes may have been derived from the graft donor.

This clonotype came up many times. The rearrangement joins TRBV12-3 or TRBV12-4 to TRBJ2-5; D could derive from TRBD1 or TRBD2 (5 bases each). The CDR3 has 15 amino acids. V gave up 5 bases and J gave up 4 bases, with 17 bases separating them. The CDR3, as DNA: TGTGCCAGCAGTCCCCGGTGGGGGTTGGGAGAGACCCAGTACTTC. Protein sequence: CASSPRWGLGETQYF.

In this sample, this clonotype turned up a few times. The germline gene is not matched at one end of the junction; a read error may be the cause. This sequence joins TRBV5-1 and TRBJ2-1; D might be TRBD1 (5 bases). From germline, CDR1 is SGHRS and CDR2 YFSETQ. This CDR3 comprises 14 residues. The CDR3, as DNA: TGCGCCCGCAGCTTGGAAGGGGATAGCAATGAGCAGTTCTTC. It yields the protein CARSLEGDSNEQFF.

This clonotype rates as medium-sized. This rearrangement joins TRBV5-1 to TRBJ2-7, with TRBD1 identical over 9 bases. Germline V gene data show CDR1 as SGHRS and CDR2 as YFSETQ. The CDR3 length is 15 residues. The V and J ends lost 4 bases and 6 bases, in that order; junction bases with no gene match: 11. The CDR3 sequence: CASSPGTGRNREQYF. The CDR3 coding sequence is TGCGCCAGCAGCCCAGGGACAGGGAGAAACCGCGAGCAGTACTTC.

J is TRBJ2-3 and V is TRBV18; 10 positions match TRBD2. Germline V lookup: CDR1 KGHSH, CDR2 LQKENI. The CDR3 has 15 residues. Trimming took 2 bases from V and 4 from J; bases not matched to a gene: 3. The DNA of the CDR3 is TGTGCCAGCTCACCATCTAGCGGGGGCGCAGATACGCAGTATTTT. This encodes CASSPSSGGADTQYF. The variable domain in full, with the rest retrieved from reference TRBV18 and TRBJ2-3, is NAGVMQNPRHLVRRRGQEARLRCSPMKGHSHVYWYRQLPEEGLKFMVYLQKENIIDESGMPKERFSAEFPKEGPSILRIQQVVRGDSAAYFCASSPSSGGADTQYFGPGTRLTVL.

This clonotype occurred many times. This rearrangement joins TRBV4-1 to TRBJ2-7; 8 bases fit TRBD1. Trimming took 1 base from V and 7 from J; bases not matched to a gene: 6. This CDR3 has 14 residues. Germline V gene lookup returns CDR1 MGHRA and CDR2 YSYEKL. CDR3 coding DNA: TGCGCCAGCAGCCAAGCCCCCGGGACAGGAGAGCAGTACTTC. Its translation is CASSQAPGTGEQYF.